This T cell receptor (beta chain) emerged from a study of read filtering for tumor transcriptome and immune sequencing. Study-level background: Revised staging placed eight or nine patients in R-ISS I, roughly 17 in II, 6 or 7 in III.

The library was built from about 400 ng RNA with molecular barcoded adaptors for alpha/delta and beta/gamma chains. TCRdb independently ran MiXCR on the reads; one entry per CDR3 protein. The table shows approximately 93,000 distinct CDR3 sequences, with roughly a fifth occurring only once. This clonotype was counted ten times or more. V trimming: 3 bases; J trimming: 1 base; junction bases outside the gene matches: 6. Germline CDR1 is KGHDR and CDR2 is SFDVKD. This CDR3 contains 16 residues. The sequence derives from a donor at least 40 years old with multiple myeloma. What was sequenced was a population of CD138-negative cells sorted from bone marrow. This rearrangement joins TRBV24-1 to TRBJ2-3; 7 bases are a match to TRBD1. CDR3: CATSDSRQGGTDTQYF. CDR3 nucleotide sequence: TGTGCCACCAGTGATAGCCGCCAGGGGGGCACAGATACGCAGTATTTT.